The T cell receptor (beta chain) under discussion was sequenced for a study of blood T cell repertoires in COVID-19. Overall study context: Some COVID-19 samples were acute and others convalescent; all came from the United States, Italy and Spain. The analysed material was cDNA or gDNA that came from T cells, B-cell-depleted T cells, or PBMCs.

As originally analysed: Reference gene primer amplification in the assay estimated nucleated cell counts. TCRdb's table, derived via immunoSEQ multiplex PCR, lists solely in-frame clones and lacks some. The D gene and trimming were derived from the DNA, and the V and J assignments and clone size from that table. The profile shows 250,000 to 300,000 clones, roughly 89% of them singletons. The CDR3 totals 16 residues. The junction had 5 bases not matched to a gene; V was cut back by 6 bases and J by 0 bases. CDR1 and CDR2 from the germline V gene are WNHNN and SYGVQD (reference sequence). The source is a woman aged 40 to 55 who had recovered from COVID-19. The sample taken for sequencing was peripheral blood. The rearrangement uses TRBV10-1 and TRBJ2-3, with 11 bases fitting TRBD2. The CDR3 region is CASSPGLAASTDTQYF. The CDR3 DNA reads TGCGCCAGCAGCCCGGGACTAGCGGCTAGCACAGATACGCAGTATTTT.